A single T cell receptor (beta chain) is shown here with its context. The data were obtained in a study of blood T cell repertoires in COVID-19. Exposed enrollees had met someone with a PCR-confirmed or clinician-diagnosed COVID-19 case at some point within the 2 weeks before study entry. Libraries were prepared by immunoSEQ multiplex PCR; TCRdb keeps only in-frame clonotypes and omits some of them. Of roughly 280,000 clones in the sample, around 90% were seen once. The CDR3 is 20 amino acids. The germline gives CDR1 LGHDT, CDR2 YNNKEL (reference sequence). The V gene end was trimmed by 4 bases and the J gene end by 7 bases; junction bases not matched to a gene: 21.

The clonotype comes from a man aged 35 to 55 who had been exposed to COVID-19. This chain connects TRBV3-1 (or the pseudogene TRBV3-2) to TRBJ2-5; 13 nucleotides match TRBD2. Sequencing was carried out using PBMCs or T cells enriched from blood (not recorded which). CDR3 nucleotides: TGTGCCAGCAGCCGATCGACAGACAGACTAGCGGGAGGCCTAAAAGGGACCCAGTACTTC. Translating gives CASSRSTDRLAGGLKGTQYF.